Below, 25 T cell receptor beta chains from the same sample are listed, as sequenced in a study of T cells in Graves' hyperthyroidism and ophthalmopathy. Amplified TCR beta CDR3 regions came from RNA transcripts. The HTBI primer set served for first-round RT-PCR of the TCR CDR3. TCRdb re-called the multiplex PCR reads through MiXCR, storing one row per CDR3 protein. The sample holds about 500,000 distinct CDR3 sequences, over 35% seen once. Material for sequencing was peripheral blood or thyroid tissue (not recorded which). The receptor source for this set is an adult woman with Graves' disease, either hyperthyroidism or ophthalmopathy (not recorded which).

As regards this clonotype: Since a much larger clone is just one base distant, this may be a read error. The chain uses TRBV19 and TRBJ1-1; D may be TRBD1 (5 bases). Germline CDR1 is LNHDA and CDR2 is SQIVND (reference sequence). The CDR3 has 16 amino acids. The CDR3 region has the DNA TGTGCCAGTAGTGACGCTGCGGCAGGGAGGAACACTGAAACTTTCTTT. Protein: CASSDAAAGRNTETFF. The full variable domain, its missing parts supplied by reference TRBV19 and TRBJ1-1, is DGGITQSPKYLFRKEGQNVTLSCEQNLNHDAMYWYRQDPGQGLRLIYYSQIVNDFQKGDIAEGYSVSREKKESFPLTVTSAQKNPTAFYLCASSDAAAGRNTETFFGQGTRLTVV.

The chain is built from TRBV2 and TRBJ2-2; TRBD1 or TRBD2 may be the D gene (5 bases each). The germline V gene encodes CDR1 SNHLY and CDR2 FYNNEI. The length of the CDR3 is 15 residues. V lost 4 bases to trimming and J lost 6 bases, with 15 bases between them. Here the CDR3 DNA reads TGTGCCAGCAGTGGAGGGTTGGTAGGGGCCGGGGAGCTGTTTTTT. Its translation: CASSGGLVGAGELFF.

Worth noting for this clonotype: At one end the junction does not follow the germline gene, possibly because of a read error. This chain uses TRBV7-9 with TRBJ2-3, with D possibly being TRBD2 (5 bases). The CDR3 runs 16 residues. The germline gives CDR1 SEHNR, CDR2 FQNEAQ (reference sequence). CDR3 nucleotides: TGCGCCAGCAGCGGACGCGCCGGGGAGCGCACAGATACGCAGTATTTT. Amino acids: CASSGRAGERTDTQYF.

The chain links TRBV5-1 to TRBJ1-5; the D gene is possibly TRBD1 (5 bases). V was shortened by 2 bases and J by 9 bases, with 21 bases between the two germline ends. The CDR3 length is 16 residues. Germline CDR1 and CDR2: SGHRS and YFSETQ. CDR3 residues: CASSFTPLGTSGPQHF. The CDR3 DNA is TGCGCCAGCAGCTTTACCCCCCTCGGGACTAGCGGGCCCCAGCATTTT.

The CDR3: CASSQAHKGTGELFF. CDR3 in DNA: TGTGCCAGCAGCCAAGCCCACAAGGGGACCGGGGAGCTGTTTTTT. The chain couples TRBV3-1 to TRBJ2-2; D is perhaps TRBD1 (5 bases). The CDR3 spans 15 residues. From germline, CDR1 is LGHDT and CDR2 YNNKEL (reference sequence). The V gene lost 1 base and the J gene lost 5 bases, with 11 bases spanning the gap.

This clonotype occurred a few times. The rearrangement uses TRBV6-2 or TRBV6-3 and TRBJ2-7, with D unclear. The V gene lost 5 bases and the J gene lost 2 bases, with 10 bases spanning the gap. Germline assignment: CDR1 MNHEY and CDR2 SVGEGT. The CDR3 is made up of 13 amino acids. The CDR3 region has the DNA TGTGCCAGCAGTAGTGCCATTACCTACGAGCAGTACTTC. Translating it yields CASSSAITYEQYF.

This chain joins TRBV10-3 and TRBJ1-1; the D is unclear. The V gene's germline CDR1 is ENHRY and CDR2 SYGVKD. The CDR3 length is 16 residues. V lost 0 bases and J lost 0, with 11 bases in between. For the CDR3, the DNA is TGTGCCATCAGTGAGTCCATCGAGCGGCTGAACACTGAAGCTTTCTTT. The encoded protein is CAISESIERLNTEAFF.

The chain combines TRBV20-1 with TRBJ2-7; unclear D gene. Trimming removed 0 bases from V and 2 bases from J, with 8 bases in between. This CDR3 comprises 13 residues. Germline assignment: CDR1 DFQATT and CDR2 SNEGSKA (reference sequence). CDR3 in amino acids: CSARDRITYEQYF. In DNA, the CDR3 is TGCAGTGCTAGAGACAGGATAACCTACGAGCAGTACTTC.

The J gene is TRBJ1-1, the V gene TRBV3-1, with 7 bases lining up with TRBD1. Germline CDR1 reads LGHDT; CDR2 reads YNNKEL (reference sequence). This CDR3 is built from 13 residues. Trimming cost V 4 bases and J 3 bases; bases outside gene matches: 2. CDR3 protein: CASSPRGYTEAFF. CDR3 DNA: TGTGCCAGCAGCCCCAGGGGGTACACTGAAGCTTTCTTT.

This clonotype was counted a single time. J is TRBJ1-1 and V is TRBV7-2, with TRBD1 identical over 10 bases. CDR1 SGHTA and CDR2 FQGNSA come from the germline V gene. The CDR3 covers 17 residues. Germline trimming cut 5 bases from V and 6 bases from J; bases unmatched to any gene: 15. The CDR3 sequence is CASSNEPGQGRAAEAFF. DNA of the CDR3: TGTGCCAGCAGCAACGAACCGGGACAGGGGCGAGCGGCTGAAGCTTTCTTT.

V is TRBV6-1 and J is TRBJ2-7; D is perhaps TRBD2 (6 bases). V lost 1 base and J lost 2, with 9 bases in between. The CDR3 has 14 amino acids. Germline CDR1 MNHNS, CDR2 SASEGT. The CDR3 coding sequence is TGTGCCAGCAGTGAAGGACTAGAAGCCTACGAGCAGTACTTC. Encoded protein: CASSEGLEAYEQYF.

V usage is TRBV20-1 and J usage is TRBJ1-2; TRBD1 is a possible D gene (5 bases). The germline CDR1 and CDR2 sequences are DFQATT and SNEGSKA (reference sequence). This CDR3 comprises 16 residues. Trimming cost V 2 bases and J 6 bases, with 22 bases left between them. CDR3 coding DNA: TGCAGTGCTAGAAACTTTTACGCCTCCGGGGACGATGGCTACACCTTC. Its protein product is CSARNFYASGDDGYTF.

This clonotype was recorded at least ten times. This chain links TRBV15 with TRBJ1-4, with D maybe TRBD1 (5 bases). The CDR3 contains 16 residues. V lost 0 bases to trimming and J lost 5 bases, with 13 bases between them. Germline-derived CDR1 and CDR2 are LNHNV and YYDKDF (reference sequence). The CDR3, as DNA: TGTGCCACCAGCAGAGACTTGACAGCTCTGAATGAAAAACTGTTTTTT. Translating it yields CATSRDLTALNEKLFF.

This chain joins TRBV20-1 and TRBJ2-2, with TRBD2 matching 13 bases. The CDR3 covers 15 residues. With 8 bases clipped from V and 3 bases from J, the junction kept 6 bases outside the gene matches. Germline loops: CDR1 DFQATT, CDR2 SNEGSKA (reference sequence). The CDR3 spells CSSGLAGVDTGELFF. In DNA, the CDR3 is TGCAGTTCTGGACTAGCGGGAGTCGACACCGGGGAGCTGTTTTTT.

The V gene is TRBV7-2, the J gene TRBJ2-7, with D perhaps assigned TRBD1 or TRBD2 (5 bases each). The V end lost 6 bases, the J end lost 0 bases, and 18 bases lay between the germline ends. Per germline, CDR1 SGHTA and CDR2 FQGNSA. CDR3 length: 16 amino acids. The CDR3 here is CASSSFGTDASYEQYF. The CDR3 nucleotides read TGTGCCAGCAGTTCGTTTGGGACGGATGCCTCCTACGAGCAGTACTTC.

The chain has TRBV2 and TRBJ1-1; D not certain. CDR1 and CDR2 (germline): SNHLY, FYNNEI. V was trimmed by 4 bases and J by 5 bases, leaving 17 bases between them. CDR3 length: 15 residues. CDR3 protein: CASSGSGGVGTEAFF. The CDR3 coding sequence is TGTGCCAGCAGTGGTTCCGGAGGAGTTGGAACTGAAGCTTTCTTT.

Concerning this clonotype itself: One junction end does not reproduce the germline sequence, and a read error may be involved. J is TRBJ2-2 and V is TRBV5-1; 7 positions agree with TRBD1. This CDR3 contains 15 residues. The germline CDR1 and CDR2 sequences are SGHRS and YFSETQ. In DNA form, the CDR3 reads TGCGCCAGCAGCTTGGAAGGGGGCAAAACCGGGGAGCTGTCTTGG. Amino acid sequence: CASSLEGGKTGELSW.

With regard to this clonotype: This may be a read error, as it is one base from a much larger clone. J is TRBJ2-5 and V is TRBV5-1; 9 nucleotides align to TRBD2. This CDR3 contains 16 residues. Germline V lookup: CDR1 SGHRS, CDR2 YFSETQ. V was pared by 7 bases and J by 1 base, with 11 bases of the junction left unmatched. The DNA of the CDR3 is TGCGCCAGCGGCTCCCCCGGCGGGAGGGCCCAAGAGACCCAGTACTTC. Amino acid sequence: CASGSPGGRAQETQYF.

This clonotype was counted at least ten times. This chain uses TRBV5-1 with TRBJ2-7; 12 positions agree with TRBD2. Germline CDR1 SGHRS, CDR2 YFSETQ. The J segment lost 3 bases and the V segment lost 1 base, leaving 2 bases of the junction unmatched. CDR3 length: 15 amino acids. CDR3 residues: CASSLSLAGGYEQYF. CDR3 DNA sequence: TGCGCCAGCAGCTTGTCACTAGCGGGAGGCTACGAGCAGTACTTC.

This clonotype was detected many times. V and J are TRBV6-5 and TRBJ2-7, with D perhaps TRBD2 (6 bases). This CDR3 is built from 11 residues. Per germline, CDR1 MNHEY and CDR2 SVGAGI. Trimming shortened V by 8 bases and J by 6 bases, and 11 bases separated the two germline ends. Here the CDR3 reads CASEGGGEQYF. In nucleotides, the CDR3 is TGTGCCAGCGAGGGAGGAGGCGAGCAGTACTTC.

CDR3 bases: TGTGCCAGCACGGGCAGTGCGGTAGCGGGTCGCCAAGAGACCCAGTACTTC. It encodes CASTGSAVAGRQETQYF. This chain connects TRBV6-1 to TRBJ2-5; 7 nucleotides align to TRBD2. V lost 7 bases to trimming and J lost 1 base; unmatched junction nucleotides: 15. Germline V gene sequence: CDR1 MNHNS, CDR2 SASEGT. The CDR3 runs 17 residues.

The CDR3 coding sequence is TGCAGTGCTTGGACAGGGGGTGAGGGTCCCCAGCATTTT. Amino acid sequence: CSAWTGGEGPQHF. The V and J genes are TRBV20-1 and TRBJ1-5, with 10 nucleotides matching TRBD1. The germline V gene encodes CDR1 DFQATT and CDR2 SNEGSKA (reference sequence). J lost 10 bases, V lost 5 bases, and 8 bases had no gene match. This CDR3 has 13 amino acids.

The table lists this clonotype with many counts. This chain connects TRBV28 to TRBJ1-2; 7 positions match TRBD1. After removal of 6 bases from V and 8 bases from J, the junction contained 9 bases not matched to a gene. The CDR3 contains 13 residues. The V gene's germline CDR1 is MDHEN and CDR2 SYDVKM. The CDR3 DNA reads as TGTGCCAGCAGACCTGACAGGGCAGGAGGCTACACCTTC. Encoded protein: CASRPDRAGGYTF.

Notes on this clonotype: Without the conserved terminal phenylalanine or tryptophan, this CDR3 likely stems from a read error. The CDR3 here is CASSPPRADYGYTL. Here the CDR3 DNA reads TGTGCCAGCAGCCCCCCGCGGGCAGACTATGGCTACACCCTC. This chain uses TRBV7-2 with TRBJ1-2; no clear D. The CDR3 loop spans 14 amino acids. Germline V gives CDR1 SGHTA, CDR2 FQGNSA. The V end lost 5 bases, the J end lost 3 bases, and 13 bases lay between the germline ends.

The rearrangement joins TRBV19 to TRBJ1-1; the D gene is possibly TRBD1 (5 bases). This CDR3 comprises 11 residues. V lost 11 bases and J 4 bases, leaving 11 bases between the germline ends. Germline V CDR1 and CDR2: LNHDA, SQIVND (reference sequence). The CDR3 nucleotides are TGTGCCGGTCGAAGGGGCACTGAAGCTTTCTTT. This sequence encodes CAGRRGTEAFF.